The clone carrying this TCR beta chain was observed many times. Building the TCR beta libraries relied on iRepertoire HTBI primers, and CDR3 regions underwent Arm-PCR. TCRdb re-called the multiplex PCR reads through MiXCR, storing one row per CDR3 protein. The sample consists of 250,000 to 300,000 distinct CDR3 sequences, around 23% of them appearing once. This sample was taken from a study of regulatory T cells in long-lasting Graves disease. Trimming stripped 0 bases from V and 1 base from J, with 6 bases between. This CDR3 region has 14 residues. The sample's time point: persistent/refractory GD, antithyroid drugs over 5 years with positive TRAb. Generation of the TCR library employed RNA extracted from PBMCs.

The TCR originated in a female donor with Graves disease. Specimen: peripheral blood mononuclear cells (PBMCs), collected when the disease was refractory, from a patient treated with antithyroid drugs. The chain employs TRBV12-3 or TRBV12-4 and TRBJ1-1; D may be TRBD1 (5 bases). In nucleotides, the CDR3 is TGTGCCAGCAGTTTAGCGGGGGAGAACACTGAAGCTTTCTTT. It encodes CASSLAGENTEAFF.